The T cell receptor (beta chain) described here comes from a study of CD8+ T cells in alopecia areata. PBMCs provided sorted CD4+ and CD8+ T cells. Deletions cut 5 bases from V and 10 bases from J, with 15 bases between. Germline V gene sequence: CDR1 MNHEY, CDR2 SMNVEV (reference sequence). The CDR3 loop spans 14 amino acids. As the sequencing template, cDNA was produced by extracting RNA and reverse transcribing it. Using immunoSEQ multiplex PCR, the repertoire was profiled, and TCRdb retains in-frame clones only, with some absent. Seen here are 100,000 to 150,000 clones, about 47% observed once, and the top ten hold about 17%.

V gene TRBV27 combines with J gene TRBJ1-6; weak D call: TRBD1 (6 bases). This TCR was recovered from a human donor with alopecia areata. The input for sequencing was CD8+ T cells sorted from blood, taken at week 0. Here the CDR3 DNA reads TGTGCCAGCAGTCCGACAGGTCTTGTATCACCCCTCCACTTT. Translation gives CASSPTGLVSPLHF.